The rows below give T cell receptor beta chains drawn from one sample of a study of regulatory T cells in long-lasting Graves disease. MiXCR, applied by TCRdb to the multiplex PCR reads, yields one record per CDR3 protein. The sample lists about 470,000 distinct CDR3 sequences; 14% to 15% were seen once. This sample was also put to use in a study of T cells in Graves' hyperthyroidism and ophthalmopathy.

The sample was peripheral blood mononuclear cells (PBMCs), taken at new diagnosis, from a patient treated with antithyroid drugs. Receptors were obtained from a woman aged 25 to 39 with Graves disease. Each CDR3 is given with its conserved first and last residue.

J: TRBJ2-7; V: TRBV30; CDR3: CAWSVGTSYEQYF
J: TRBJ2-1; V: TRBV11-3; CDR3: CASSLGLAIEQFF
J: TRBJ2-7; V: TRBV12-3/TRBV12-4; CDR3: CASSADPSYEQYF
J: TRBJ2-3; V: TRBV24-1; CDR3: CATSEHLAGAGPDTQYF
J: TRBJ2-1; V: TRBV7-9; CDR3: CASSSPSGTGDEQFF
J: TRBJ2-1; V: TRBV5-1; CDR3: CASTLVNEQFF
J: TRBJ2-1; V: TRBV7-9; CDR3: CASSLVREMRYNEQFF
J: TRBJ2-7; V: TRBV14; CDR3: CASSPLGEREGHEQYF
J: TRBJ2-1; V: TRBV4-2; CDR3: CASSQGTTSGGSSYNEQFF
J: TRBJ1-1; V: TRBV28; CDR3: CASKRPGQETEAFF
J: TRBJ2-3; V: TRBV4-1; CDR3: CASSQALGQPLHGYF
J: TRBJ1-1; V: TRBV28; CDR3: CASKLGGFDTEAFF
J: TRBJ2-7; V: TRBV10-3; CDR3: CAITGQGEMGYEQYF
J: TRBJ1-5; V: TRBV30; CDR3: CAWSPDRGDQPQHF
J: TRBJ2-2; V: TRBV5-1; CDR3: CASSPLTSGELFF
J: TRBJ2-7; V: TRBV12-3/TRBV12-4; CDR3: CASTTGTSSYEQYF
J: TRBJ2-3; V: TRBV3-1; CDR3: CASSQDLAGAESDTQYF
J: TRBJ2-7; V: TRBV7-2; CDR3: CASSLGDRGTYEQYF
J: TRBJ1-4; V: TRBV7-2; CDR3: CASSFSWEKLFF
J: TRBJ2-5; V: TRBV7-9; CDR3: CASSLELTSETQYF
J: TRBJ1-4; V: TRBV2; CDR3: CASGIDSSGEKLFF
J: TRBJ1-2; V: TRBV13; CDR3: CASSLVGGTVNYGYTF
J: TRBJ2-1; V: TRBV3-1; CDR3: CASSQEELGRRQPFF
J: TRBJ1-1; V: TRBV3-1; CDR3: CASSPSGGRTEAFF
J: TRBJ2-3; V: TRBV28; CDR3: CASSLWAGGPADTQYF
J: TRBJ2-5; V: TRBV25-1; CDR3: CASSERVGYQETQYF
J: TRBJ1-4; V: TRBV20-1; CDR3: CSAPQVGIPINEKLFF
J: TRBJ2-7; V: TRBV5-4; CDR3: CASSLPSSGTYEQYF
J: TRBJ2-7; V: TRBV28; CDR3: CASRKETYEQYF
J: TRBJ2-3; V: TRBV30; CDR3: CAWTPGGTDTQYF
J: TRBJ1-3; V: TRBV29-1; CDR3: CSVVEAASGNTIYF
J: TRBJ2-3; V: TRBV27; CDR3: CASRDFSTDTQYF
J: TRBJ1-4; V: TRBV12-3/TRBV12-4; CDR3: CASSLSPANEKLFF
J: TRBJ2-1; V: TRBV2; CDR3: CAFFRDYSYNEQFF
J: TRBJ2-1; V: TRBV12-3/TRBV12-4; CDR3: CASNPGLAGGLFKFF
J: TRBJ2-3; V: TRBV6-2/TRBV6-3; CDR3: CASSYGNGHTSTDTQYF
J: TRBJ1-3; V: TRBV30; CDR3: CAWNREEENTIYF
J: TRBJ2-7; V: TRBV3-1; CDR3: CASSQDSQDGEGEQYF
J: TRBJ2-7; V: TRBV24-1; CDR3: CATSEGLATYYEQYF
J: TRBJ2-1; V: TRBV12-3/TRBV12-4; CDR3: CASSPKPTQGPRANEQFF
J: TRBJ2-5; V: TRBV6-1; CDR3: CASRDRDSKTQYF
J: TRBJ1-5; V: TRBV28; CDR3: CASTHGTGDSNQPQHF
J: TRBJ2-1; V: TRBV24-1; CDR3: CATSLASGSDEQFF
J: TRBJ2-7; V: TRBV11-2; CDR3: CASSFALYEQYF
J: TRBJ2-1; V: TRBV5-6; CDR3: CASSLGSGSPNEQFF
J: TRBJ2-5; V: TRBV29-1; CDR3: CSVGGLKQETQYF
J: TRBJ1-5; V: TRBV30; CDR3: CAWSSRQASNQPQHF
J: TRBJ2-5; V: TRBV20-1; CDR3: CSARALAGVETQYF
J: TRBJ2-7; V: TRBV20-1; CDR3: CSARDLFGRESEQYF
J: TRBJ2-7; V: TRBV20-1; CDR3: CSAGPGVAAYEQYF
J: TRBJ2-1; V: TRBV7-2; CDR3: CASSLVGLAGVIEQFF
J: TRBJ1-4; V: TRBV5-6; CDR3: CASSLLQGDEKLFF
J: TRBJ1-4; V: TRBV30; CDR3: CAWSPWTGTTNEKLFF
J: TRBJ1-4; V: TRBV6-2/TRBV6-3; CDR3: CASSAGRQGRTNEKLFF
J: TRBJ2-5; V: TRBV18; CDR3: CASSPPSLGETQYF
J: .; V: TRBV20-1; CDR3: CSARRVGQGAGTQYF
J: TRBJ2-1; V: TRBV7-3; CDR3: CASSPRLAGEARGEQFF